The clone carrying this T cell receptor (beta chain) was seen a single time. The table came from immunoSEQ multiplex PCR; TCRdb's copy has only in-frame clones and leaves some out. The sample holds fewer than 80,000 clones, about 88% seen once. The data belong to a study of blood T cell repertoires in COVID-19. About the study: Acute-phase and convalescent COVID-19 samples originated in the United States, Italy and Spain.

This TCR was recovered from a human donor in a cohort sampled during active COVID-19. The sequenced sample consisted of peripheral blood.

CDR3 amino acids: CASSGLAGGRTYEQYF. CDR3 in DNA: TGTGCCAGCAGCGGGCTAGCGGGGGGCCGAACCTACGAGCAGTACTTC. V gene TRBV7-6 combines with J gene TRBJ2-7; 11 bases match TRBD2. CDR1 SGHVS and CDR2 FNYEAQ come from the germline V gene. The ends lost 5 bases at V and 2 bases at J; junction bases unmatched: 8. The CDR3 contains 16 residues.